The clone carrying this T cell receptor (beta chain) was seen ten or more times. The antigen remains undetermined. This sample is drawn from a study of T cells in Graves' hyperthyroidism and ophthalmopathy. Study context: Before treatment of any kind, peripheral blood was taken at initial diagnosis.

The V end was cut by 4 bases, the J end by 2 bases, with 25 bases between. From germline, CDR1 is WNHNN and CDR2 SYGVQD (reference sequence). The CDR3 loop spans 19 amino acids. Amplification targeted TCR beta CDR3 regions from RNA transcripts. First-round RT-PCR targeting the TCR CDR3 was performed with the HTBI primer set. TCRdb fed the multiplex PCR reads into MiXCR, producing one record per CDR3 protein. The data hold hundreds of thousands of distinct CDR3 sequences, with under 15% observed a single time. The study left out patients who had uncontrolled infection, other autoimmune disease, pregnancy or lactation. Out of roughly 10 ml of fresh peripheral blood came the PBMCs. General study points: For ophthalmopathy, model prediction preceded onset by a median 6.5 months.

This chain links TRBV10-1 with TRBJ2-3, with D perhaps TRBD2 (6 bases). The sequenced material came from blood. The TCR sequence derives from a man aged 18 to 30 with Graves' ophthalmopathy. The CDR3: CASSGQIGRGGKLTDTQYF. DNA for the CDR3: TGCGCCAGCAGTGGACAAATAGGTCGTGGCGGGAAGCTCACAGATACGCAGTATTTT.